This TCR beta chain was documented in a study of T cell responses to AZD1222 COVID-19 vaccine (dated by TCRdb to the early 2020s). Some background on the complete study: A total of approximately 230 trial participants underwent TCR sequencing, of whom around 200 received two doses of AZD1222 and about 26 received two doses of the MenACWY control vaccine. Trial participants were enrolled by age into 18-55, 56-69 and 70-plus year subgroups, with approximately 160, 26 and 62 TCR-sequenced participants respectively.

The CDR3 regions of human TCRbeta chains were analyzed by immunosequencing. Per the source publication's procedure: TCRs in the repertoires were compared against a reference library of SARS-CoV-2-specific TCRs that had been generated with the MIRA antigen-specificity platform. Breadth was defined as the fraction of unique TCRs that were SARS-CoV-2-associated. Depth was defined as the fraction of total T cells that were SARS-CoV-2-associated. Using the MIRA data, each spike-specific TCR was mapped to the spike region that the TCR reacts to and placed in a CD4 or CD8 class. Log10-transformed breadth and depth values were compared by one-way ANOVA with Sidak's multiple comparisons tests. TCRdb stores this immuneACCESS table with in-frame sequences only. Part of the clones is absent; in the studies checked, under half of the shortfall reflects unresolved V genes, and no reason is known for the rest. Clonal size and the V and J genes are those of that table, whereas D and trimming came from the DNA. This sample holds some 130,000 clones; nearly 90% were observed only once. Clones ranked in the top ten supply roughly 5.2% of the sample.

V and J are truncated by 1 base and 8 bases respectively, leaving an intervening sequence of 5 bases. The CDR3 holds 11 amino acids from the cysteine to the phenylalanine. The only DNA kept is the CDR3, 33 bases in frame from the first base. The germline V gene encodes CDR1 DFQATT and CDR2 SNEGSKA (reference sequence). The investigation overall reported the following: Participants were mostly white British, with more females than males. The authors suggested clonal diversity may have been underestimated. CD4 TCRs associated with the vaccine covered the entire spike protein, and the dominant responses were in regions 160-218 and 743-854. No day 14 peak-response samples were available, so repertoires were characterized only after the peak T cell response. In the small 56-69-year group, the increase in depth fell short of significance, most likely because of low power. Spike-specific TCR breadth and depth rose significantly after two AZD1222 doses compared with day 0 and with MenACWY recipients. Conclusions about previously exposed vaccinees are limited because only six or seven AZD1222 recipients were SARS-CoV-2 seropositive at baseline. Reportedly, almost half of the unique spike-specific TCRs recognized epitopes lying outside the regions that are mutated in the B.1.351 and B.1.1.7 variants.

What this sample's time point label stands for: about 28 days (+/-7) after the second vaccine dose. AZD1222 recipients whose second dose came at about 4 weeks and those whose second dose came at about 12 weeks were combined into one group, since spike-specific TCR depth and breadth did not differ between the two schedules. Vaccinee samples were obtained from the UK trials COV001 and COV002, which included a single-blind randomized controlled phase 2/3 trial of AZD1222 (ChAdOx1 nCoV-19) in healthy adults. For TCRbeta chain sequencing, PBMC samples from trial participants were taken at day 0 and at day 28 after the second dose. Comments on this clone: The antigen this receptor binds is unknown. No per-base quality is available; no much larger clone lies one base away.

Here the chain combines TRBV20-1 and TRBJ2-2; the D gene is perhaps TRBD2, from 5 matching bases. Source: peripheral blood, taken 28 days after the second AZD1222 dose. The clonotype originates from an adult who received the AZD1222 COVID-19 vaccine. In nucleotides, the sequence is TGCAGTGCTAGAGGAGGGGGGGAGCTGTTTTTT. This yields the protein CSARGGGELFF.